Sequencing of this TCR beta chain was carried out in a study of patients and donors after allogeneic stem cell transplantation. TCRdb passed the RT-PCR reads through MiXCR, listing each CDR3 protein once. The sample lists over 25,000 distinct CDR3 sequences; 37% were seen once. Sample: blood, either unsorted or a sorted T cell fraction (not recorded which). The TCR sequence derives from a human donor who was either an allogeneic HSCT recipient or a stem cell or donor lymphocyte infusion donor (not recorded which). It is not recorded whose cells these are; they may come from a transplant donor.

CDR3 loop: CASSLDAGGEKLFF. CDR3 DNA: TGCGCCAGCAGCTTGGATGCGGGAGGTGAAAAACTGTTTTTT. The gene calls are TRBV5-1 and TRBJ1-4; D unclear. From germline, CDR1 is SGHRS and CDR2 YFSETQ. V was pared by 0 bases and J by 7 bases, with 10 bases between. This CDR3 has 14 amino acids.